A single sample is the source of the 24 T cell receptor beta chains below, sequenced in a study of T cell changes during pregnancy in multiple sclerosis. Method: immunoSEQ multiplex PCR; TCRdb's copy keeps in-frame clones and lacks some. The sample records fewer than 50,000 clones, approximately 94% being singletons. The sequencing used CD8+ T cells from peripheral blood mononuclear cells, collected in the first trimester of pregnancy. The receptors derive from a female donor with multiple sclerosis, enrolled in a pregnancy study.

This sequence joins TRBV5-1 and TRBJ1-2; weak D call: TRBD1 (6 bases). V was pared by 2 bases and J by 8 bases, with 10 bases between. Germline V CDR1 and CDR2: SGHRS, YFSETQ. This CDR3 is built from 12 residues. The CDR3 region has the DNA TGCGCCAGCAGCTTCTCAGGGGTCGGCTACACCTTC. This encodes CASSFSGVGYTF.

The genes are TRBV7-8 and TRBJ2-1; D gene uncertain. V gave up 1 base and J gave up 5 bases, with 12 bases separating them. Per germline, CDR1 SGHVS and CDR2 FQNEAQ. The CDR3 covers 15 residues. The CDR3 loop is CASSLVRGRNNEQFF. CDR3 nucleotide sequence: TGTGCCAGCAGCTTAGTCAGAGGCAGAAACAATGAGCAGTTCTTC.

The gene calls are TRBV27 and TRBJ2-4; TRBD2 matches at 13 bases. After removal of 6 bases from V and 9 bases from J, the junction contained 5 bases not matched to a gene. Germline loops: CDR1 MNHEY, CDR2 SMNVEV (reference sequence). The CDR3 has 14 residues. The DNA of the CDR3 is TGTGCCAGCAGCACGGGACTAGCGGGAAGCATTCAGTACTTC. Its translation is CASSTGLAGSIQYF.

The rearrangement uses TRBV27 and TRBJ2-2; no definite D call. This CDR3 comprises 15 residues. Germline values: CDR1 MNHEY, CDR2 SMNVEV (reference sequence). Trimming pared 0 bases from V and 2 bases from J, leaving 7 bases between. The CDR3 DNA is TGTGCCAGCAGTTTATCCCGTCTAAACACCGGGGAGCTGTTTTTT. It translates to CASSLSRLNTGELFF.

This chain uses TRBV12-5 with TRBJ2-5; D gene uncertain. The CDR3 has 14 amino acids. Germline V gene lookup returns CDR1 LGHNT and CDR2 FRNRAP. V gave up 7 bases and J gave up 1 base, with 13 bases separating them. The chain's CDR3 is CASARGTGQETQYF. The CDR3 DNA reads TGTGCTAGTGCTCGAGGCACGGGCCAAGAGACCCAGTACTTC.

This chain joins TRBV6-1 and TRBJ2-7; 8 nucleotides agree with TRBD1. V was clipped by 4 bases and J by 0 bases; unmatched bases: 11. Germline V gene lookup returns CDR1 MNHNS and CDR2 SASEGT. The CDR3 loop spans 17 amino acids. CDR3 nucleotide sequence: TGTGCCAGCAGTGCACTTGACAGGGGAGTCGGCTCCTACGAGCAGTACTTC. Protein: CASSALDRGVGSYEQYF.

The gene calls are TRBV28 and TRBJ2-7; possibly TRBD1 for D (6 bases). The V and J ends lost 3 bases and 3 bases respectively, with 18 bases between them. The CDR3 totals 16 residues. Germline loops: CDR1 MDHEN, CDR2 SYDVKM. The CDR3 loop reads CASSFRTEGIFYEQYF. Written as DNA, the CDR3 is TGTGCCAGCAGTTTCAGGACAGAAGGAATCTTCTACGAGCAGTACTTC.

This CDR3 reads CASSPSGGGNEQFF. CDR3 nucleotides: TGTGCCAGCTCACCGTCCGGAGGAGGCAATGAGCAGTTCTTC. The chain links TRBV18 to TRBJ2-1, with a tentative D call TRBD2 (5 bases). Deletions cut 3 bases from V and 6 bases from J, with 12 bases between. This CDR3 region has 14 residues. Germline values: CDR1 KGHSH, CDR2 LQKENI.

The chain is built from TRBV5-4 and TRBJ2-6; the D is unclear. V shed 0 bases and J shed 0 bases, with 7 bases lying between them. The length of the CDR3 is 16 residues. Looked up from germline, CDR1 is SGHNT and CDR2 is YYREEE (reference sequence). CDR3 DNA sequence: TGTGCCAGCAGCTTGGACCTGGCCTCTGGGGCCAACGTCCTGACTTTC. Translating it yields CASSLDLASGANVLTF.

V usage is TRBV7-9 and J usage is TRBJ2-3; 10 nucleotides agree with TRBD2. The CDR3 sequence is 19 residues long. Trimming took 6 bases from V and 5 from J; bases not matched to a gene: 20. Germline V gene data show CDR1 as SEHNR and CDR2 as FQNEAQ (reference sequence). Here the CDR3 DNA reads TGTGCCAGCAGTACCCACCGGGACCTAGGACTAGCGGAGGGAGATACGCAGTATTTT. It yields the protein CASSTHRDLGLAEGDTQYF.

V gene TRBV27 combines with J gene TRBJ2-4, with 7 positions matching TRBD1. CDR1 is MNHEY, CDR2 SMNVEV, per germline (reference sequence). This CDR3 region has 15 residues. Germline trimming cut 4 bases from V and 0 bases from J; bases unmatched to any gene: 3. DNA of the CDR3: TGTGCCAGCAGTTGGACAGGACTAGCCAAAAACATTCAGTACTTC. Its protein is CASSWTGLAKNIQYF.

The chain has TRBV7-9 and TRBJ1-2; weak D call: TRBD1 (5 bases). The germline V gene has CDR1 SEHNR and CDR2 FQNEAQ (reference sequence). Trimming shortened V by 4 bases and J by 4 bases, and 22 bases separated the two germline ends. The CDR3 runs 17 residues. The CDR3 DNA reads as TGTGCCAGCAGCTCTCCCCTTCGGGAGGGACCCGGCTATGGCTACACCTTC. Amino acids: CASSSPLREGPGYGYTF.

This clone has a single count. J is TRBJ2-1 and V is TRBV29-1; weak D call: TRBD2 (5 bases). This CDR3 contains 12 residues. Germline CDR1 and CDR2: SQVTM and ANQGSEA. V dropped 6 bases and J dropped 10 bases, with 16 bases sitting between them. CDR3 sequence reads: CSVGDLRREQFF. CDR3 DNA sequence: TGCAGCGTGGGAGACTTGCGGAGAGAGCAGTTCTTC.

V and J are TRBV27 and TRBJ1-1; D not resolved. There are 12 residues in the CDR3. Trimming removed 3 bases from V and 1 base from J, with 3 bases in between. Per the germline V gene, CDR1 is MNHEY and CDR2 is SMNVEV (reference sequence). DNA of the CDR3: TGTGCCAGCAGTTTCGGGAACACTGAAGCTTTCTTT. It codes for CASSFGNTEAFF.

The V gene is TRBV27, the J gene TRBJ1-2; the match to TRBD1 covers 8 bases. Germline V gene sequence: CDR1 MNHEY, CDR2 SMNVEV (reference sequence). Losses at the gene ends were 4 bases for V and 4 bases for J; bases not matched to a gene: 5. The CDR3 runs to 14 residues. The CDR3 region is CASSSGQGPYGYTF. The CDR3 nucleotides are TGTGCCAGCAGTTCCGGACAGGGACCCTATGGCTACACCTTC.

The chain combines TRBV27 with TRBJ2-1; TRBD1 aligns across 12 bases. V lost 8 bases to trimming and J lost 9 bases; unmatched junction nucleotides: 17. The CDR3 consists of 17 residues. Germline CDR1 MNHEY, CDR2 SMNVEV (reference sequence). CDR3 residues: CASWDRGRNAGNGEQFF. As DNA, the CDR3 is TGTGCCAGCTGGGACAGGGGGCGAAATGCCGGTAACGGTGAGCAGTTCTTC.

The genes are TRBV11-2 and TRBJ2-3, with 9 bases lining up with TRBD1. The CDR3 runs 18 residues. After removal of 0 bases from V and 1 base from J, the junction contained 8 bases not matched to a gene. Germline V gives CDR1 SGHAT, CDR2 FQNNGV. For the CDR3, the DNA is TGTGCCAGCAGCTTAGAAGTCGGACAGGGGATCGGCACAGATACGCAGTATTTT. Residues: CASSLEVGQGIGTDTQYF. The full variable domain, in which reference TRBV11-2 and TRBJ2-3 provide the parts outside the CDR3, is EAGVAQSPRYKIIEKRQSVAFWCNPISGHATLYWYQQILGQGPKLLIQFQNNGVVDDSQLPKDRFSAERLKGVDSTLKIQPAKLEDSAVYLCASSLEVGQGIGTDTQYFGPGTRLTVL.

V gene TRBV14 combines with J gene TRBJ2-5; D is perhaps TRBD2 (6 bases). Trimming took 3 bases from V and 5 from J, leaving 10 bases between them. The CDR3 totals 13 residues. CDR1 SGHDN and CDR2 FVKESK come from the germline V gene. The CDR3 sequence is CASSHLGGETQYF. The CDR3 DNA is TGTGCCAGCAGCCACCTCGGAGGGGAGACCCAGTACTTC.

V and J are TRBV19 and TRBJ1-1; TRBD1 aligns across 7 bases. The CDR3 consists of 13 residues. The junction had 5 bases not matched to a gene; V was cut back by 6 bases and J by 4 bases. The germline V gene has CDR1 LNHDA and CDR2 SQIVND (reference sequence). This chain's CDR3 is CASSQGGGTEAFF. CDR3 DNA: TGTGCCAGTAGCCAGGGGGGAGGCACTGAAGCTTTCTTT.

CDR3 sequence: CASRAAIMNTEAFF. The CDR3 nucleotides are TGTGCCAGCAGGGCAGCGATCATGAACACTGAAGCTTTCTTT. V and J are TRBV2 and TRBJ1-1; unclear D gene. V lost 6 bases and J lost 0, with 11 bases in between. Per germline, CDR1 SNHLY and CDR2 FYNNEI. The CDR3 has 14 residues.

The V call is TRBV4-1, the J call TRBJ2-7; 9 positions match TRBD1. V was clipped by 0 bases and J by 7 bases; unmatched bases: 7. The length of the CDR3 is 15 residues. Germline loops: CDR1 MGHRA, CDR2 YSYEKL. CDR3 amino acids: CASSQEKGQGKEQYF. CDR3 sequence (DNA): TGCGCCAGCAGCCAAGAAAAGGGACAGGGCAAGGAGCAGTACTTC.

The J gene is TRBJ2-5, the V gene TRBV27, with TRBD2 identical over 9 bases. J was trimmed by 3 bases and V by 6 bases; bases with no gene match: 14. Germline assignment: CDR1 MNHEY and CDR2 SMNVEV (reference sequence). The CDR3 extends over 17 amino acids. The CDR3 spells CASSPSSGSMAEETQYF. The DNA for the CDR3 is TGTGCCAGCAGCCCCAGTAGCGGGAGTATGGCGGAAGAGACCCAGTACTTC.

The CDR3 region is CASSQWTGGIQYF. DNA for the CDR3: TGTGCCAGCAGCCAGTGGACAGGGGGCATTCAGTACTTC. This sequence joins TRBV14 and TRBJ2-4; 10 nucleotides match TRBD1. The CDR3 spans 13 residues. The J segment lost 9 bases and the V segment lost 3 bases, leaving 2 bases of the junction unmatched. Germline assignment: CDR1 SGHDN and CDR2 FVKESK.

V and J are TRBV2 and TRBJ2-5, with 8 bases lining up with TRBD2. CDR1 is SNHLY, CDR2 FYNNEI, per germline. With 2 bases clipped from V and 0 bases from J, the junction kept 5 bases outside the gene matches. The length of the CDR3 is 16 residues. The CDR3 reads CASSELGAGDQETQYF. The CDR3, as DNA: TGTGCCAGCAGTGAACTGGGAGCGGGAGACCAAGAGACCCAGTACTTC.